Given below is one T cell receptor beta chain in context. One end of the junction varies from germline; a read error may be responsible. The authors' processing: How many nucleated cells were present was estimated from reference gene primer amplification. Profiled with immunoSEQ multiplex PCR; TCRdb holds only in-frame clones, not every one. V and J calls and clone size are as listed in that table; D and trimming were resolved from the DNA. The table has about 170,000 clones, approximately 90% seen once. These data originate in a study of blood T cell repertoires in COVID-19. Seattle's cohort entered during active infection and was followed longitudinally. This TCR was recovered from a man aged 18 to 35 with COVID-19, enrolled during active disease. The specimen sequenced was peripheral blood.

CDR3 bases: TGTGCCAGTAGTAGGGCGACAGGGCATTCGGAAAAACTGCTTTTT. Translating gives CASSRATGHSEKLLF. The J gene is TRBJ1-4, the V gene TRBV19; 7 bases fit TRBD1. Germline V lookup: CDR1 LNHDA, CDR2 SQIVND (reference sequence). CDR3 length: 15 amino acids.